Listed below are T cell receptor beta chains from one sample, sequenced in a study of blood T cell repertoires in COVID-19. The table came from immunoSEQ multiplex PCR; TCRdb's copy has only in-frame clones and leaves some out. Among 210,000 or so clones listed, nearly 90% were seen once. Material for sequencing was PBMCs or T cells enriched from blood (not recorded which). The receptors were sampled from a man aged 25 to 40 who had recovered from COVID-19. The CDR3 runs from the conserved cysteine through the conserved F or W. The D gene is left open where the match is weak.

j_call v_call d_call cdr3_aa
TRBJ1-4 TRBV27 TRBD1 CASSSVPAPGGDEKLFF
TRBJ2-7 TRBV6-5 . CASSYRGGQNFF
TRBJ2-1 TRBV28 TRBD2 CASSQPAGGPINEQFF
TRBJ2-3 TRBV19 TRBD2 CATLAGMDTDTQYF
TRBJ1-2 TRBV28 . CASSYSDYGYTF
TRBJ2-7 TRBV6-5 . CASTSGDSYEQYF
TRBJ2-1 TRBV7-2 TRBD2 CASSPSSGSYNEQFF
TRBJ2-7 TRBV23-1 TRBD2 CASSRLAGVVRYEQYF
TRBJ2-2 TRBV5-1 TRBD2 CASSPGTSRWGTGELFF
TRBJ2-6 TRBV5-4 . CASSLKLTGSGANVLTF
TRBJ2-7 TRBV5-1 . CASSVRPEAVDEQYF
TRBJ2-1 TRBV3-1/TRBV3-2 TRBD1 CASSHDLLQGAMNEQFF
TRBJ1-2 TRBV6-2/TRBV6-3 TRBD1 CASSINPTGGYSGYTF
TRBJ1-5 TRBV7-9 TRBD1 CASTHAPFKGGYSNQPQHF
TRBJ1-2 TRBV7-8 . CASSYLRDLNYGYTF
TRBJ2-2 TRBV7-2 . CASSLVSTLNTGELFF
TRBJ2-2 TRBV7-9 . CASSSQNPNTGELFF
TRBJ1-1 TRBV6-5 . CASRSGQLNTEAFF